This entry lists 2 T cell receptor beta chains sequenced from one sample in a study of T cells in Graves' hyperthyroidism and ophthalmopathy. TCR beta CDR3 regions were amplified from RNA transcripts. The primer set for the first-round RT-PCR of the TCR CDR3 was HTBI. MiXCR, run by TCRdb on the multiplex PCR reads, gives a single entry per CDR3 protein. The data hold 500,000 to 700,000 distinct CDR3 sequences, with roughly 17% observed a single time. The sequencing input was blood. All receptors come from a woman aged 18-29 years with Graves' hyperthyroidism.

As DNA, the CDR3 is TGCGCCAGCAGCCTGAGGGAAAGCTCCTACGAGCAGTACTTC. It is translated as CASSLRESSYEQYF. This chain joins TRBV4-3 and TRBJ2-7; D may be TRBD2 (5 bases). Germline loops: CDR1 LGHNA, CDR2 YSLEER. The V end lost 4 bases, the J end lost 0 bases, and 10 bases lay between the germline ends. CDR3 length: 14 residues.

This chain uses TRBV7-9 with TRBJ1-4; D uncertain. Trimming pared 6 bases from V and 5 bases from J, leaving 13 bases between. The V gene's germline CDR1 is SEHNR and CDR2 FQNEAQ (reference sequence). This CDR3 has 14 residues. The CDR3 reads CASRVGAGNEKLFF. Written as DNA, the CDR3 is TGTGCCAGCAGGGTCGGAGCAGGAAATGAAAAACTGTTTTTT.